These 21 T cell receptor beta chains originate from one sample sequenced in a study of cytomegalovirus exposure and HLA in healthy donors. Primers for the PCR totalled 60 Vbeta and 13 Jbeta. Assay: immunoSEQ multiplex PCR; the TCRdb copy retains only in-frame clones and omits some. The sample lists approximately 110,000 clones; approximately 76% were seen once. Sequenced sample: PBMCs. The receptors shown here come from a woman between 50 and 59 years old in good health and CMV-seropositive.

This chain links TRBV7-2 with TRBJ2-2; the match to TRBD2 covers 8 bases. J lost 3 bases, V lost 5 bases, and 8 bases had no gene match. The CDR3 spans 16 residues. Germline CDR1 and CDR2: SGHTA and FQGNSA. The CDR3 loop is CASSITGGGYTGELFF. The CDR3 nucleotides are TGTGCCAGCAGCATAACGGGAGGGGGATACACCGGGGAGCTGTTTTTT.

This CDR3 is CASSLRPSGAGGLNEQFF. The CDR3 coding sequence is TGCGCCAGCAGCCTCCGACCCAGTGGAGCGGGGGGGCTTAATGAGCAGTTCTTC. The V and J genes are TRBV4-1 and TRBJ2-1; 10 bases map to TRBD2. Trimming removed 4 bases from V and 7 bases from J; junction bases left unmatched: 16. The CDR3 is made up of 18 amino acids. CDR1 is MGHRA, CDR2 YSYEKL, per germline.

This sequence joins TRBV2 and TRBJ2-7, with D possibly matching TRBD1 (6 bases). This CDR3 has 11 amino acids. V dropped 4 bases and J dropped 5 bases, with 6 bases sitting between them. Germline-derived CDR1 and CDR2 are SNHLY and FYNNEI. The CDR3 loop reads CASSGQDEQYF. In DNA, the CDR3 is TGTGCCAGCAGTGGACAGGACGAGCAGTACTTC.

This sequence joins TRBV21-1 and TRBJ2-1; whether TRBD1, the table's D call, matches the DNA was not checked. TRBV21-1 counts as a pseudogene. The CDR3 length is 16 residues. This CDR3 is CASSKGGGSPWPEQFF. CDR3 in DNA: TGTGCCAGCAGCAAAGGGGGCGGATCCCCCTGGCCTGAGCAGTTCTTC.

This clone was seen a handful of times. The rearrangement joins TRBV7-9 to TRBJ1-2; D gene unclear. V was shortened by 5 bases and J by 4 bases, with 11 bases between the two germline ends. The CDR3 covers 13 residues. Germline lookup yields CDR1 SEHNR and CDR2 FQNEAQ (reference sequence). CDR3 residues: CASSRSGGYGYTF. The CDR3 nucleotides are TGTGCCAGCAGCCGGTCCGGCGGCTATGGCTACACCTTC. The variable domain in full, completed from reference TRBV7-9 and TRBJ1-2, reads DTGVSQNPRHKITKRGQNVTFRCDPISEHNRLYWYRQTLGQGPEFLTYFQNEAQLEKSRLLSDRFSAERPKGSFSTLEIQRTEQGDSAMYLCASSRSGGYGYTFGSGTRLTVV.

The chain recombines TRBV18 with TRBJ2-3; TRBD2 aligns across 15 bases. This CDR3 has 20 amino acids. With V trimmed by 3 bases and J by 0 bases, 10 bases remained unmatched. Germline V lookup: CDR1 KGHSH, CDR2 LQKENI. The CDR3 spells CASSPSRTSGGAGSTDTQYF. The DNA of the CDR3 is TGTGCCAGCTCACCCTCAAGGACTAGCGGGGGGGCCGGGAGCACAGATACGCAGTATTTT.

This chain links TRBV7-3 with TRBJ1-1; 8 nucleotides agree with TRBD1. V trimming: 2 bases; J trimming: 2 bases; junction bases outside the gene matches: 4. Germline V gene data show CDR1 as SGHTA and CDR2 as FQGTGA. The CDR3 is made up of 15 amino acids. The CDR3 bases are TGTGCCAGCAGCTTAGTACAGGGGGTAAACACTGAAGCTTTCTTT. It yields the protein CASSLVQGVNTEAFF. Drawing the rest from reference TRBV7-3 and TRBJ1-1, the complete variable domain is GAGVSQTPSNKVTEKGKYVELRCDPISGHTALYWYRQSLGQGPEFLIYFQGTGAADDSGLPNDRFFAVRPEGSVSTLKIQRTERGDSAVYLCASSLVQGVNTEAFFGQGTRLTVV.

As for this clone: One end of the junction does not line up with germline, which may come from a read error. The V gene is TRBV19, the J gene TRBJ2-6; 10 nucleotides agree with TRBD1. The CDR3 covers 18 residues. Germline CDR1 and CDR2: LNHDA and SQIVND (reference sequence). The CDR3 DNA reads TGTGCCAGTAGTATTCCCGGGACAGGGGTCTCTGGGGCCAACGGCCTGACTTTC. Its translation is CASSIPGTGVSGANGLTF. The full variable domain, in which reference TRBV19 and TRBJ2-6 provide the parts outside the CDR3, is DGGITQSPKYLFRKEGQNVTLSCEQNLNHDAMYWYRQDPGQGLRLIYYSQIVNDFQKGDIAEGYSVSREKKESFPLTVTSAQKNPTAFYLCASSIPGTGVSGANGLTFGAGSRLTVL.

This chain links TRBV11-3 with TRBJ2-2; the match to TRBD1 covers 10 bases. The V gene's germline CDR1 is SGHNT and CDR2 YENEEA. V lost 5 bases to trimming and J lost 3 bases; unmatched junction nucleotides: 3. This CDR3 is built from 15 residues. CDR3 in amino acids: CASSQTGGHTGELFF. As DNA, the CDR3 is TGTGCCAGCAGCCAGACAGGGGGCCACACCGGGGAGCTGTTTTTT.

V is TRBV29-1 and J is TRBJ1-1; no clear D. The ends were cut back, 7 bases at V and 3 bases at J, with 15 bases in the middle. CDR3 size: 13 residues. CDR1 and CDR2 (germline): SQVTM, ANQGSEA. In DNA form, the CDR3 reads TGCAGCGCTGTTCGGGTGAGGGACACTGAAGCTTTCTTT. This encodes CSAVRVRDTEAFF.

J is TRBJ2-3 and V is TRBV5-4; 11 bases map to TRBD2. Looked up from germline, CDR1 is SGHNT and CDR2 is YYREEE (reference sequence). Trimming cost V 0 bases and J 3 bases; bases outside gene matches: 3. The CDR3 totals 16 residues. The CDR3 spells CASSLAASGRTDTQYF. The CDR3, as DNA: TGTGCCAGCAGCTTGGCGGCTAGCGGGAGGACAGATACGCAGTATTTT.

This rearrangement joins TRBV27 to TRBJ2-7; 9 bases map to TRBD2. V lost 8 bases to trimming and J lost 3 bases; unmatched junction nucleotides: 11. The CDR3 contains 15 residues. The V gene's germline CDR1 is MNHEY and CDR2 SMNVEV (reference sequence). The CDR3 loop reads CASARLAGVLYEQYF. As DNA, the CDR3 is TGTGCCAGCGCTCGCTTAGCGGGGGTACTCTACGAGCAGTACTTC.

The V call is TRBV9, the J call TRBJ2-3, with TRBD2 matching over 16 bases. The CDR3 length is 18 residues. Trimming took 1 base from V and 3 from J; bases not matched to a gene: 5. The germline CDR1 and CDR2 sequences are SGDLS and YYNGEE. The CDR3 reads CASSVLPGLAGGTDTQYF. DNA for the CDR3: TGTGCCAGCAGCGTATTACCGGGACTAGCGGGAGGGACAGATACGCAGTATTTT.

The CDR3 nucleotides read TGTGCCAGCAGTGATGTAGGGGAAGGCTATGGCTACACCTTC. This translates into CASSDVGEGYGYTF. V usage is TRBV2 and J usage is TRBJ1-2, with a tentative D call TRBD1 (5 bases). Deletions cut 3 bases from V and 4 bases from J, with 12 bases between. The germline V gene has CDR1 SNHLY and CDR2 FYNNEI. The length of the CDR3 is 14 residues.

The chain employs TRBV6-5 and TRBJ2-3, with a tentative D call TRBD1 (6 bases). V lost 5 bases, J lost 1 base, and 10 bases lay in between. The CDR3 loop spans 14 amino acids. Germline CDR1 and CDR2: MNHEY and SVGAGI. The CDR3 sequence is CASSGGFGTDTQYF. The CDR3 DNA reads TGTGCCAGCAGTGGGGGCTTTGGCACAGATACGCAGTATTTT.

V is TRBV9 and J is TRBJ2-6, with D perhaps TRBD2 (6 bases). V lost 0 bases and J lost 1, with 8 bases in between. Germline CDR1 is SGDLS and CDR2 is YYNGEE. This CDR3 has 16 amino acids. The CDR3 DNA is TGTGCCAGCAGCGTAGGACTAGGTTCTGGGGCCAACGTCCTGACTTTC. Translated: CASSVGLGSGANVLTF.

CDR3 residues: CASSTSRGRGTNEKLFF. For the CDR3, the DNA is TGTGCCAGCAGCACCAGCAGGGGGCGAGGGACTAATGAAAAACTGTTTTTT. The rearrangement uses TRBV11-2 and TRBJ1-4, with TRBD1 identical over 8 bases. Germline CDR1 reads SGHAT; CDR2 reads FQNNGV. The CDR3 totals 17 residues. The V and J ends lost 5 bases and 2 bases, in that order; junction bases with no gene match: 10.

The V gene is TRBV9, the J gene TRBJ2-5; TRBD2 matches 8 bases. CDR3 length: 13 amino acids. CDR1 SGDLS and CDR2 YYNGEE come from the germline V gene. J was trimmed by 5 bases and V by 7 bases; bases with no gene match: 7. CDR3 nucleotide sequence: TGTGCCAGCGCGACGGGGGGGCGGGAGACCCAGTACTTC. Amino acid sequence: CASATGGRETQYF.

The CDR3 is CASSVDEAGGTEQYF. In nucleotides, the CDR3 is TGTGCCAGCAGCGTAGACGAAGCGGGAGGAACCGAGCAGTACTTC. V and J are TRBV9 and TRBJ2-7, with 9 bases matching TRBD2. J lost 6 bases, V lost 0 bases, and 7 bases had no gene match. The CDR3 runs 15 residues. Germline CDR1 and CDR2: SGDLS and YYNGEE. The full variable domain, in which reference TRBV9 and TRBJ2-7 provide the parts outside the CDR3, is DSGVTQTPKHLITATGQRVTLRCSPRSGDLSVYWYQQSLDQGLQFLIQYYNGEERAKGNILERFSAQQFPDLHSELNLSSLELGDSALYFCASSVDEAGGTEQYFGPGTRLTVT.

In its sample, this clone was seen once. This chain links TRBV7-6 with TRBJ1-6; 8 bases agree with TRBD1. Germline CDR1 reads SGHVS; CDR2 reads FNYEAQ. The V gene end was trimmed by 5 bases and the J gene end by 0 bases; junction bases not matched to a gene: 6. The CDR3 runs to 17 residues. CDR3 in DNA: TGTGCCAGCAGCGGGGACAGGACGAGCTCCTATAATTCACCCCTCCACTTT. It is translated as CASSGDRTSSYNSPLHF.

This chain links TRBV7-3 with TRBJ2-3; tentatively, D is TRBD1 (6 bases). The V end was cut by 5 bases, the J end by 0 bases, with 12 bases between. CDR3 size: 15 residues. CDR1 and CDR2 from the germline V gene are SGHTA and FQGTGA. The CDR3 DNA reads TGTGCCAGCAGCCCGGGGACATCTAGCACAGATACGCAGTATTTT. This translates into CASSPGTSSTDTQYF.